This T cell receptor beta chain was recorded in a study of cytomegalovirus exposure and HLA in healthy donors. The wider study: Earlier, approximately 110 million unique TCR beta sequences were recovered from approximately 180 million T cells by an analysis. Unique TCRs numbering approximately 80 million, obtained from HLA-typed donors, made up an early data release. Study observations and caveats: Sequencing artifact likely explains a cluster of highly shared sequence variants.

This PCR relied on a set of 60 Vbeta primers and 13 Jbeta primers. Here immunoSEQ multiplex PCR was the method, and the copy in TCRdb shows in-frame clones only, minus some. Of about 170,000 clones detected, about four fifths appear once; the ten largest clones hold 1%. Germline loops: CDR1 MDHEN, CDR2 SYDVKM. The CDR3 runs to 13 residues. The ends were cut back, 2 bases at V and 12 bases at J, with 14 bases in the middle. With regard to this clone: The antigen is not known.

The gene calls are TRBV28 and TRBJ2-1, with D unclear. The sample taken for sequencing was PBMCs. This clonotype was sampled from a woman in her forties or fifties in good health and CMV-seropositive. CDR3 sequence: CASSLVAPLVQFF. CDR3 nucleotide sequence: TGTGCCAGCAGTTTAGTAGCCCCTCTGGTGCAGTTCTTC.